Below, 22 T cell receptor beta chains from the same sample are listed, as sequenced in a study of persistence of HIV-infected CD4 T cells. Which antigens these TCRs recognize remains unknown. Stimulation used 7.5 to 10 ug/mL lysate from CMV-infected fibroblasts. CD40L/CD69 double-negative CD45RO-high memory CD4+ T cells were collected. The immunoSEQ assay was version 4, run in survey mode. Measured with immunoSEQ multiplex PCR; TCRdb has only the in-frame clones, and not every one. Here the sample spans tens of thousands of clones, roughly 80% being singletons. The source was CD4+ T cells sorted from PBMCs after roughly 18-hour stimulation, collected from a patient who received antiretroviral therapy. Every receptor here comes from an adult man with HIV who was CMV-seropositive.

The chain joins TRBV24-1 to TRBJ1-4; the D gene is possibly TRBD1 (5 bases). V lost 4 bases and J lost 4, with 12 bases in between. Germline V gene lookup returns CDR1 KGHDR and CDR2 SFDVKD. There are 15 residues in the CDR3. Here the CDR3 reads CATSDPGRDNEKLFF. DNA for the CDR3: TGTGCCACCAGTGACCCAGGGCGGGATAATGAAAAACTGTTTTTT.

This clone has only one observation. The CDR3 DNA reads as TGCAGCGTTGGCAGGGAGGGTGGCTACACCTTC. Translating gives CSVGREGGYTF. This chain uses TRBV29-1 with TRBJ1-2; D possibly corresponds to TRBD1 (5 bases). CDR1 SQVTM and CDR2 ANQGSEA come from the germline V gene. V lost 4 bases, J lost 7 bases, and 10 bases lay in between. This CDR3 has 11 amino acids.

V gene TRBV6-5 combines with J gene TRBJ1-2; 10 bases map to TRBD1. Germline CDR1 MNHEY, CDR2 SVGAGI. With 2 bases clipped from V and 2 bases from J, the junction kept 2 bases outside the gene matches. CDR3 length equals 15 residues. CDR3 DNA: TGTGCCAGCAGTTACGGGGGACAGGGGAACTATGGCTACACCTTC. It specifies CASSYGGQGNYGYTF.

The CDR3 region has the DNA TGTGCCATCGGGACAGGACAACCCTATGGCTACACCTTC. As protein: CAIGTGQPYGYTF. The chain has TRBV10-3 and TRBJ1-2; the match to TRBD1 covers 8 bases. The CDR3 sequence is 13 residues long. The V and J ends lost 8 bases and 4 bases, in that order; junction bases with no gene match: 6. The germline V gene has CDR1 ENHRY and CDR2 SYGVKD.

The chain carries TRBV3-1 (or the pseudogene TRBV3-2) and TRBJ2-3, with 9 bases lining up with TRBD2. Unmatched junction bases numbered 12, after V lost 4 bases and J lost 4 bases. The CDR3 is 17 amino acids. From germline, CDR1 is LGHDT and CDR2 YNNKEL (reference sequence). CDR3 residues: CASSPLAGGGAADTQYF. CDR3 nucleotides: TGTGCCAGCAGCCCCCTTGCAGGCGGGGGGGCGGCAGATACGCAGTATTTT.

The rearrangement joins TRBV27 to TRBJ1-5; 12 nucleotides agree with TRBD1. CDR1 is MNHEY, CDR2 SMNVEV, per germline (reference sequence). The ends lost 1 base at V and 1 base at J; junction bases unmatched: 11. This CDR3 region has 20 residues. CDR3 protein: CASSLFTPGQGARSNQPQHF. The CDR3 coding sequence is TGTGCCAGCAGTTTATTTACTCCGGGACAGGGGGCGCGGAGCAATCAGCCCCAGCATTTT.

The chain joins TRBV20-1 to TRBJ1-6; D not resolved. This CDR3 spans 11 amino acids. Trimming cost V 4 bases and J 6 bases, with 4 bases left between them. Looked up from germline, CDR1 is DFQATT and CDR2 is SNEGSKA (reference sequence). The CDR3 DNA sequence: TGCAGTGCTACTCGTAATTCACCCCTCCACTTT. It codes for CSATRNSPLHF.

This clone was observed a handful of times. The rearrangement uses TRBV29-1 and TRBJ1-2, with D possibly being TRBD1 (5 bases). The germline V gene encodes CDR1 SQVTM and CDR2 ANQGSEA. There are 14 residues in the CDR3. Trimming left V 5 bases short and J 5 bases short, with 18 bases between. As DNA, the CDR3 is TGCAGCGTTTCCCCTGGGGGGAGCCGGTATGGCTACACCTTC. Amino acids: CSVSPGGSRYGYTF.

The chain uses TRBV18 and TRBJ2-3, with D possibly being TRBD2 (7 bases). V shed 2 bases and J shed 2 bases, with 11 bases lying between them. Germline V gives CDR1 KGHSH, CDR2 LQKENI. This CDR3 has 15 amino acids. CDR3 sequence reads: CASSPAGAVTDTQYF. Written as DNA, the CDR3 is TGTGCCAGCTCACCAGCGGGGGCCGTCACAGATACGCAGTATTTT.

V usage is TRBV5-1 and J usage is TRBJ2-6; D gene ambiguous. Trimming shortened V by 6 bases and J by 0 bases, and 22 bases separated the two germline ends. CDR1 is SGHRS and CDR2 is YFSETQ in the germline V gene. CDR3 length: 19 residues. CDR3 region: CASTLGTIFGSSGANVLTF. CDR3 nucleotides: TGCGCCAGCACCCTTGGTACCATTTTCGGATCCTCTGGGGCCAACGTCCTGACTTTC.

This clone was counted a few times. J is TRBJ1-1 and V is TRBV15; the match to TRBD1 covers 8 bases. J was trimmed by 11 bases and V by 3 bases; bases with no gene match: 8. Germline-derived CDR1 and CDR2 are LNHNV and YYDKDF (reference sequence). This CDR3 region has 13 residues. The CDR3 protein is CATSRGRTGSAFF. CDR3 bases: TGTGCCACCAGCAGGGGACGGACAGGGAGCGCTTTCTTT.

This clone turned up a few times. The V and J genes are TRBV6-5 and TRBJ1-1; no clear D. Trimming took off 7 bases at V and 1 base at J, with 4 bases between the two ends. This CDR3 is built from 11 residues. CDR1 and CDR2 (germline): MNHEY, SVGAGI. CDR3 nucleotides: TGTGCCAGCATCCGGAACACTGAAGCTTTCTTT. Translated, it gives CASIRNTEAFF.

The gene calls are TRBV6-5 and TRBJ2-7; D remains unclear. The germline CDR1 and CDR2 sequences are MNHEY and SVGAGI. CDR3 length equals 11 residues. V shed 11 bases and J shed 3 bases, with 11 bases lying between them. DNA of the CDR3: TGTGCCGTAGCTTCGAACTACGAGCAGTACTTC. Its protein product is CAVASNYEQYF.

J is TRBJ1-2 and V is TRBV7-9; 8 nucleotides match TRBD1. The trim removed 5 bases at V and 4 bases at J, leaving 12 bases unmatched. CDR1 and CDR2 from the germline V gene are SEHNR and FQNEAQ (reference sequence). The CDR3 runs to 16 residues. The CDR3 DNA sequence: TGTGCCAGCAGCCGAATCGGACAGGGCCATATCTATGGCTACACCTTC. It yields the protein CASSRIGQGHIYGYTF. Using reference TRBV7-9 and TRBJ1-2 for the parts outside the CDR3, the full variable domain is DTGVSQNPRHKITKRGQNVTFRCDPISEHNRLYWYRQTLGQGPEFLTYFQNEAQLEKSRLLSDRFSAERPKGSFSTLEIQRTEQGDSAMYLCASSRIGQGHIYGYTFGSGTRLTVV.

Concerning this clone: The sample holds other DNA sequences that translate to the same CDR3. The J gene is TRBJ1-5, the V gene TRBV3-1 (or the pseudogene TRBV3-2); D unclear. Germline V CDR1 and CDR2: LGHDT, YNNKEL (reference sequence). The CDR3 covers 13 residues. Trimming left V 3 bases short and J 3 bases short, with 6 bases between. For the CDR3, the DNA is TGTGCCAGCAGCCAGGGATACAATCAGCCCCAGCATTTT. Translation: CASSQGYNQPQHF.

The genes are TRBV4-2 and TRBJ2-1; TRBD2 agrees at 10 bases. CDR1 is LGHNA, CDR2 YNFKEQ, per germline. The CDR3 is 20 amino acids. Germline trimming cut 4 bases from V and 1 base from J; bases unmatched to any gene: 16. CDR3 protein: CASSLRSGLAGVNSYNEQFF. The CDR3 region has the DNA TGTGCCAGCAGCCTCCGAAGTGGGCTAGCGGGGGTCAATTCCTACAATGAGCAGTTCTTC.

This clone was counted between two and nine times. The rearrangement uses TRBV9 and TRBJ1-6; 9 bases agree with TRBD1. Per germline, CDR1 SGDLS and CDR2 YYNGEE. This CDR3 comprises 17 residues. V trimming: 0 bases; J trimming: 5 bases; junction bases outside the gene matches: 6. CDR3 DNA: TGTGCCAGCAGCGTAGGCCTGACAGGGGGAAATAATTCACCCCTCCACTTT. This gives the protein CASSVGLTGGNNSPLHF.

This clone was recorded a few times. This chain connects TRBV27 to TRBJ2-3, with TRBD1 as a possible D gene (5 bases). The V gene's germline CDR1 is MNHEY and CDR2 SMNVEV (reference sequence). This CDR3 has 14 residues. Deletions cut 5 bases from V and 6 bases from J, with 15 bases between. CDR3 coding DNA: TGTGCCAGCAGTGCGCCAGGGCTTAGGGATACGCAGTATTTT. Protein product: CASSAPGLRDTQYF.

This clone was counted a single time. V usage is TRBV4-2 and J usage is TRBJ1-4; D is uncertain. CDR3 length: 15 residues. Germline lookup yields CDR1 LGHNA and CDR2 YNFKEQ. The V gene lost 5 bases and the J gene lost 0 bases, with 10 bases spanning the gap. The CDR3 here is CASSEGLSTNEKLFF. Here the CDR3 DNA reads TGTGCCAGCAGCGAAGGACTGTCAACTAATGAAAAACTGTTTTTT.

This clone was detected once. The CDR3 nucleotides are TGTGCCAGCGGGGGTCGGTGGGGTGAGCAGTTCTTC. This translates into CASGGRWGEQFF. The V gene is TRBV5-8, the J gene TRBJ2-1; D is possibly TRBD1 or TRBD2 (5 bases each). The CDR3 has 12 residues. CDR1 is SGHTS and CDR2 is YDEGEE in the germline V gene. Deletions cut 7 bases from V and 9 bases from J, with 14 bases between.

This rearrangement joins TRBV24-1 to TRBJ1-2; D not resolved. Trimming took off 1 base at V and 2 bases at J, with 7 bases between the two ends. Germline V CDR1 and CDR2: KGHDR, SFDVKD. The CDR3 covers 14 residues. In nucleotides, the CDR3 is TGTGCCACCAGTGATTTTAAACAAAACTATGGCTACACCTTC. It is translated as CATSDFKQNYGYTF.

The chain joins TRBV5-1 to TRBJ2-3, with 8 bases that match TRBD2. Germline trimming cut 2 bases from V and 4 bases from J; bases unmatched to any gene: 9. The germline V gene has CDR1 SGHRS and CDR2 YFSETQ. The CDR3 is made up of 16 amino acids. In DNA form, the CDR3 reads TGCGCCAGCAGCTTAGGGAGCGGGGGAGCGGCAGATACGCAGTATTTT. As protein: CASSLGSGGAADTQYF.